This T cell receptor (beta chain) was identified during a study of response to subunit inactivated influenza vaccine. Points on this clonotype: Antigen unknown.

TCRdb independently ran MiXCR on the RT-PCR reads; one entry per CDR3 protein. Here the sample spans about half a million distinct CDR3 sequences, about 25% being singletons. Study findings and constraints: Authors suggested each seasonal influenza vaccination recruits few new T cells.

The starting material was CD4+ T cells sorted from PBMCs, obtained about 5 days after vaccination. The receptor was derived from a man aged 50 or older who received an inactivated influenza vaccine.

CDR3 protein: CASSQDYGSYNEQFF. The DNA for the CDR3 is TGTGCCAGCAGCCAAGATTACGGCTCCTACAATGAGCAGTTCTTC. The gene calls are TRBV4-2 and TRBJ2-1; D call uncertain. V was cut by 0 bases and J by 0 bases, with 6 bases left in between. The CDR3 is made up of 15 amino acids. Germline V gene data show CDR1 as LGHNA and CDR2 as YNFKEQ.